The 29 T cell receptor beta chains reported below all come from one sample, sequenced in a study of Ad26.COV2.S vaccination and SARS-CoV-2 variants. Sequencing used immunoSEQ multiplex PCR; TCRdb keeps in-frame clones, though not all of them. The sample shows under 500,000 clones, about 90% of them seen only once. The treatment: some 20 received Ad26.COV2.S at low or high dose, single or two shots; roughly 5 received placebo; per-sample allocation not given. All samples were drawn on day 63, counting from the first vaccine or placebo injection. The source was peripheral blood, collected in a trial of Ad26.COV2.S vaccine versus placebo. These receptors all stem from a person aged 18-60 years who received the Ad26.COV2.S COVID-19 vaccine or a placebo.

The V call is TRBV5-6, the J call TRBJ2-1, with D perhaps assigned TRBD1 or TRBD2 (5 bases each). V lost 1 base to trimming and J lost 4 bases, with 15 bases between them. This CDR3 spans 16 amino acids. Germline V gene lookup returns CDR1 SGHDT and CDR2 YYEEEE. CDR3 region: CASSLNEGMWYNEQFF. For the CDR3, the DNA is TGTGCCAGCAGCTTGAATGAGGGGATGTGGTACAATGAGCAGTTCTTC.

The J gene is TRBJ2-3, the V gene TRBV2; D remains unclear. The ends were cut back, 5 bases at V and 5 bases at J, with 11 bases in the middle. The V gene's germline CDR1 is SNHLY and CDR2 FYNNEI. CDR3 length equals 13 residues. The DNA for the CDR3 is TGTGCCAGCAGTACCTTCTCCAGAGATACGCAGTATTTT. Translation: CASSTFSRDTQYF.

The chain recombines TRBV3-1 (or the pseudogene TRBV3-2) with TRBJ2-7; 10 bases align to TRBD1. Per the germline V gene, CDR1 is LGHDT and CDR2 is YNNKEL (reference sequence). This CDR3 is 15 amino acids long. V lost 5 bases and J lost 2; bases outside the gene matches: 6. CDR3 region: CASSWRTGGTYEQYF. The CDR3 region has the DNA TGTGCCAGCAGCTGGCGGACAGGGGGTACCTACGAGCAGTACTTC.

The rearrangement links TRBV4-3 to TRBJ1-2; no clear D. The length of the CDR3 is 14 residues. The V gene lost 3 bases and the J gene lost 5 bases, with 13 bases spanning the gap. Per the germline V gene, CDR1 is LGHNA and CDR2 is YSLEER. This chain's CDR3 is CASSQSPVFYGYTF. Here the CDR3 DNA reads TGCGCCAGCAGCCAGTCACCAGTGTTTTATGGCTACACCTTC.

The CDR3 here is CASSWERNTEAFF. DNA for the CDR3: TGTGCCAGCTCCTGGGAGCGGAACACTGAAGCTTTCTTT. The chain has TRBV28 and TRBJ1-1; no firm D call. V was shortened by 8 bases and J by 1 base, with 11 bases between the two germline ends. Germline CDR1 MDHEN, CDR2 SYDVKM. The CDR3 has 13 amino acids.

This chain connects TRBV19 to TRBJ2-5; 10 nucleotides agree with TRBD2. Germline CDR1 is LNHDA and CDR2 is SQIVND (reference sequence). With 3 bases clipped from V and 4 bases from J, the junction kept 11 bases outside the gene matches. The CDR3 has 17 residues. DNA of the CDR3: TGTGCCAGTAGTATTTCGGCGAGCGGGGGGGCTGGAGAGACCCAGTACTTC. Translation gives CASSISASGGAGETQYF. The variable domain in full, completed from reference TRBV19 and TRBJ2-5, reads DGGITQSPKYLFRKEGQNVTLSCEQNLNHDAMYWYRQDPGQGLRLIYYSQIVNDFQKGDIAEGYSVSREKKESFPLTVTSAQKNPTAFYLCASSISASGGAGETQYFGPGTRLLVL.

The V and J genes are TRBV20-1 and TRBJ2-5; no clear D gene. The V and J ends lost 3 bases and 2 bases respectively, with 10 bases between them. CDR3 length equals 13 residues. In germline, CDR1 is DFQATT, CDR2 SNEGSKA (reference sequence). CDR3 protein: CSASPSRQETQYF. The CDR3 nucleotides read TGCAGTGCTAGTCCGAGTCGACAAGAGACCCAGTACTTC.

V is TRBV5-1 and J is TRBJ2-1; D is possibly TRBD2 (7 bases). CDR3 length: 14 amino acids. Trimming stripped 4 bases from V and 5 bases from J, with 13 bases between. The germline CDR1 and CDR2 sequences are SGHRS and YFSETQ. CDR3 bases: TGCGCCAGCAGCGGGGGGGCGCAGGACAATGAGCAGTTCTTC. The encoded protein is CASSGGAQDNEQFF.

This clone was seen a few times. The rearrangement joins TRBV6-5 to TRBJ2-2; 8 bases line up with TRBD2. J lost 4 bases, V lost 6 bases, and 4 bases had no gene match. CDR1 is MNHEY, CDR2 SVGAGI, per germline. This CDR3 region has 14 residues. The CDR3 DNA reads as TGTGCCAGCAGCCGGGGGGGGACCACCGGGGAGCTGTTTTTT. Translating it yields CASSRGGTTGELFF.

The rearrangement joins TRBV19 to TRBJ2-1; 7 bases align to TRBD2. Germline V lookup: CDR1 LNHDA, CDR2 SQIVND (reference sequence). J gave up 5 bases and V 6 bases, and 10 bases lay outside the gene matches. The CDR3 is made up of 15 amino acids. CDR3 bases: TGTGCCAGTAGAAAAAGGCAGGGAGGGGACAATGAGCAGTTCTTC. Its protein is CASRKRQGGDNEQFF.

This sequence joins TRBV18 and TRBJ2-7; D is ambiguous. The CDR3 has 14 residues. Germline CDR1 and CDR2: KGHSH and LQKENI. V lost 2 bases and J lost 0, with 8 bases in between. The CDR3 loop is CASSPDGGSYEQYF. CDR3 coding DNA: TGTGCCAGCTCACCAGACGGTGGCTCCTACGAGCAGTACTTC. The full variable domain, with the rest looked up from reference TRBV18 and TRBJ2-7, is NAGVMQNPRHLVRRRGQEARLRCSPMKGHSHVYWYRQLPEEGLKFMVYLQKENIIDESGMPKERFSAEFPKEGPSILRIQQVVRGDSAAYFCASSPDGGSYEQYFGPGTRLTVT.

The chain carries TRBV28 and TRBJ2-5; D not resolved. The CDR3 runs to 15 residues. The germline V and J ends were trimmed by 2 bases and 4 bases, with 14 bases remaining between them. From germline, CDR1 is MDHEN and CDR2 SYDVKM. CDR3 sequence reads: CASSLDPRLGETQYF. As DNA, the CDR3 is TGTGCCAGCAGTTTAGATCCCCGGCTAGGAGAGACCCAGTACTTC.

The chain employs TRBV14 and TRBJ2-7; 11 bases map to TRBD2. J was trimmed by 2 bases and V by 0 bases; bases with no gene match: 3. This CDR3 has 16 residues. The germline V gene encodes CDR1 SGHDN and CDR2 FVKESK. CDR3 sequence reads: CASSQEPSGGTYEQYF. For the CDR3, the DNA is TGTGCCAGCAGCCAAGAACCTAGCGGGGGGACCTACGAGCAGTACTTC.

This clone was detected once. CDR3 amino acids: CASSTSNAPHTYEQYF. The CDR3 DNA follows: TGTGCCAGCAGCACCTCGAATGCACCCCATACCTACGAGCAGTACTTC. This chain uses TRBV13 with TRBJ2-7; D not resolved. CDR1 and CDR2 (germline): PRHDT, FYEKMQ (reference sequence). The CDR3 runs 16 residues. V gave up 5 bases and J gave up 2 bases, with 19 bases separating them.

For the CDR3, the DNA is TGTGCCAGCAGCGATCCCGGGACATACAGCACTGAAGCTTTCTTT. Translated, it gives CASSDPGTYSTEAFF. The chain carries TRBV7-2 and TRBJ1-1; TRBD1 might be the D (6 bases). The germline V gene encodes CDR1 SGHTA and CDR2 FQGNSA. The length of the CDR3 is 15 residues. V was shortened by 5 bases and J by 4 bases, with 17 bases between the two germline ends.

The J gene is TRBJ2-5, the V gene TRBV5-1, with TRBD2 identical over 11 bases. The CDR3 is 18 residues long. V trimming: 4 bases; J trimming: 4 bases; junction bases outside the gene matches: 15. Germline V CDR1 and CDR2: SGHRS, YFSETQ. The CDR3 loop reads CASSIQTGTSGYGETQYF. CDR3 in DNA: TGCGCCAGCAGCATTCAGACTGGGACTAGCGGTTATGGAGAGACCCAGTACTTC.

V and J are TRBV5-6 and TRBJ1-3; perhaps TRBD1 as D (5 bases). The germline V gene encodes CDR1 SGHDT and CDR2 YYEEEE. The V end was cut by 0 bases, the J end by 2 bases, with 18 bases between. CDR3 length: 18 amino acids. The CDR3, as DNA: TGTGCCAGCAGCTTGGAAGTTCACAGGCGTTCGCCTGGAAACACCATATATTTT. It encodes CASSLEVHRRSPGNTIYF.

CDR3 sequence (DNA): TGTGCCAGCAGCTTAGAAAACATTCAGTACTTC. It codes for CASSLENIQYF. The genes are TRBV6-5 and TRBJ2-4; D gene ambiguous. The CDR3 is 11 amino acids. V dropped 6 bases and J dropped 5 bases, with 5 bases sitting between them. Germline CDR1 is MNHEY and CDR2 is SVGAGI.

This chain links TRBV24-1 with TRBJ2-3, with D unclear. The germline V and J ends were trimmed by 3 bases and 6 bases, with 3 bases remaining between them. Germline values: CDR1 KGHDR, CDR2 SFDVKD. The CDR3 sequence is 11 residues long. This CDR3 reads CATSDADTQYF. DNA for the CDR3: TGTGCCACCAGTGATGCTGATACGCAGTATTTT.

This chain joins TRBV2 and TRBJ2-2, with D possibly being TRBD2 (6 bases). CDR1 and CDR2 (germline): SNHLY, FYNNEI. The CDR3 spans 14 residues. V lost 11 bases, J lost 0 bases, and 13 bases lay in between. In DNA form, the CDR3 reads TGTGCCGAATCGGGGGACGCGAACACCGGGGAGCTGTTTTTT. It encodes CAESGDANTGELFF.

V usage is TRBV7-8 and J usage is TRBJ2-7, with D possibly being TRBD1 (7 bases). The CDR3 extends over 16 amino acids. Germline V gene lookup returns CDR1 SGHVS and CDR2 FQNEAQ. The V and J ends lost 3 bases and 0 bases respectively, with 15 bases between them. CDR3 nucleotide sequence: TGTGCCAGCAGCTTCCCGGAGGGGGCGGGCTCCTACGAGCAGTACTTC. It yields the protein CASSFPEGAGSYEQYF.

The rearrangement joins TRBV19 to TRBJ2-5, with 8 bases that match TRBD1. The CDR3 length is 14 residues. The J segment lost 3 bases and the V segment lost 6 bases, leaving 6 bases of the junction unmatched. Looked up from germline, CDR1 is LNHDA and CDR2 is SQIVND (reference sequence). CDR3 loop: CASSRDRGEETQYF. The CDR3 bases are TGTGCCAGTAGCCGAGACAGGGGCGAAGAGACCCAGTACTTC.

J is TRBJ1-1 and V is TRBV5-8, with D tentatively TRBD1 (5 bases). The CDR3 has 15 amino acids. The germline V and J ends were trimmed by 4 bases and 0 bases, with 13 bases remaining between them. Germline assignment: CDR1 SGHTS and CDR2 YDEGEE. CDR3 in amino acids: CASSTGLNVNTEAFF. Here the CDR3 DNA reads TGTGCCAGCAGCACGGGACTTAATGTGAACACTGAAGCTTTCTTT.

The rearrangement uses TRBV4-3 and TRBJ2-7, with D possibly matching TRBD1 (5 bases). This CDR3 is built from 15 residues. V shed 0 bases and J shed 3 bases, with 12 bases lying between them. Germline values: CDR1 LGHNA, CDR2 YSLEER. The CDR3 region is CASSQDRVTIYEQYF. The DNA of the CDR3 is TGCGCCAGCAGCCAAGACAGGGTTACCATCTACGAGCAGTACTTC.

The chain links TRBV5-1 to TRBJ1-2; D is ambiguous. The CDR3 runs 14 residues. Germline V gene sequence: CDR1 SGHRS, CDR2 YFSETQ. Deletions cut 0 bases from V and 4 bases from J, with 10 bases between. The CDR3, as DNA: TGCGCCAGCAGCTTGGGTTCAGAAGTCTATGGCTACACCTTC. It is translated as CASSLGSEVYGYTF.

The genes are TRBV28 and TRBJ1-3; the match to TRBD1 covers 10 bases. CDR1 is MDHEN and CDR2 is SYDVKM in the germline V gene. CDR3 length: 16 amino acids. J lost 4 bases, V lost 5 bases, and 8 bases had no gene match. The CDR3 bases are TGTGCCAGCAGTACGACAGGGGGCGCTTCAGGAAACACCATATATTTT. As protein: CASSTTGGASGNTIYF.

In DNA, the CDR3 is TGTGCCAGCAGGATTGGAGGGATTGCCTACGAGCAGTACTTC. Translating gives CASRIGGIAYEQYF. The chain links TRBV28 to TRBJ2-7, with a weak D call TRBD2 (6 bases). Germline CDR1 reads MDHEN; CDR2 reads SYDVKM. This CDR3 has 14 residues. The germline V and J ends were trimmed by 6 bases and 2 bases, with 14 bases remaining between them.

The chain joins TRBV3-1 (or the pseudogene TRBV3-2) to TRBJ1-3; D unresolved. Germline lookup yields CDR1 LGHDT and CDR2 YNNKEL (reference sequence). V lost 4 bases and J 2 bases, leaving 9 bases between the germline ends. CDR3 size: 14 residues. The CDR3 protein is CASSPGSTGNTIYF. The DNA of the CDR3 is TGTGCCAGCAGCCCCGGTTCAACTGGAAACACCATATATTTT.

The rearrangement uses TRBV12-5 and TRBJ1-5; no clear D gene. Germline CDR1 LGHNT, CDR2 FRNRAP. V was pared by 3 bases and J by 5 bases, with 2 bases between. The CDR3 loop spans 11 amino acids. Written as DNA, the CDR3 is TGTGCTAGTGGTTTACATCAGCCCCAGCATTTT. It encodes CASGLHQPQHF.